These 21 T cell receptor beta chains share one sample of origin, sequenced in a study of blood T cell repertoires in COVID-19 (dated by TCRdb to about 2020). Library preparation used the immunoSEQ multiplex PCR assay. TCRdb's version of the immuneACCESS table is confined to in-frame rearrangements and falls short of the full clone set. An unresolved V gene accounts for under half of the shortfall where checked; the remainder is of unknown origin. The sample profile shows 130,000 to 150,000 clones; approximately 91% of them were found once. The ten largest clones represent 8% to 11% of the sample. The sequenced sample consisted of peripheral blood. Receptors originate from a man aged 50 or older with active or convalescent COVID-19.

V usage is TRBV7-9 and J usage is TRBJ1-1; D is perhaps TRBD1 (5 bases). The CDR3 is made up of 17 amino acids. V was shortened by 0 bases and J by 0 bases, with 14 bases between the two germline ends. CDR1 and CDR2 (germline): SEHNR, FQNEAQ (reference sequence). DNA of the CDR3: TGTGCCAGCAGCTTAGCGACCAGGGATGGAATGAACACTGAAGCTTTCTTT. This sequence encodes CASSLATRDGMNTEAFF.

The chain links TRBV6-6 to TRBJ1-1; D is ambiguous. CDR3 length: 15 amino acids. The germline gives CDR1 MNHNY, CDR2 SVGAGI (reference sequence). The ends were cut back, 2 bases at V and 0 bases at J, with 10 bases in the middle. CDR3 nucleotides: TGTGCCAGCAGTTACGGAAAGACTTTGAACACTGAAGCTTTCTTT. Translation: CASSYGKTLNTEAFF.

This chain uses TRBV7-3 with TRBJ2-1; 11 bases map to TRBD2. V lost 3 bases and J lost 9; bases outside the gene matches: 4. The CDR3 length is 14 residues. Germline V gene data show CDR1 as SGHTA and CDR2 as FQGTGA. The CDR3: CASSFTSGSREQFF. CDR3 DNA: TGTGCCAGCAGCTTTACTAGCGGGAGTCGTGAGCAGTTCTTC.

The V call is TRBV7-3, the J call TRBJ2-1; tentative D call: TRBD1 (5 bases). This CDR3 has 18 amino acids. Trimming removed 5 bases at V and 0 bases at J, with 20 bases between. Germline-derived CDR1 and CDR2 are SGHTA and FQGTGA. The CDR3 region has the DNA TGTGCCAGCAGCCCTCGGACAAAGGACCCGAGCTCCTACAATGAGCAGTTCTTC. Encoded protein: CASSPRTKDPSSYNEQFF.

CDR3 region: CASSVWTGGTEAFF. CDR3 coding DNA: TGTGCCAGCAGCGTGTGGACAGGGGGCACTGAAGCTTTCTTT. This rearrangement joins TRBV9 to TRBJ1-1, with 10 bases matching TRBD1. J lost 4 bases, V lost 2 bases, and 2 bases had no gene match. This CDR3 comprises 14 residues. Germline V gene data show CDR1 as SGDLS and CDR2 as YYNGEE.

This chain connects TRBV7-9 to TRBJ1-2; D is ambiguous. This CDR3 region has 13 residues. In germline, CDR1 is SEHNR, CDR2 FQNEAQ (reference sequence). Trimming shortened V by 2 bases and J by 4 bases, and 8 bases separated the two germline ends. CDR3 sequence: CASSLPDTYGYTF. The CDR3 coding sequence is TGTGCCAGCAGCTTACCTGACACCTATGGCTACACCTTC.

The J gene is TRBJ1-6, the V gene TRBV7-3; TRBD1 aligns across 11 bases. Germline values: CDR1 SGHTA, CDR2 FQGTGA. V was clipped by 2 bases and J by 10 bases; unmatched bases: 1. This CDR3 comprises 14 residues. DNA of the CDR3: TGTGCCAGCAGCTTAGGGACAGGGGGATCACCCCTCCACTTT. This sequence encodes CASSLGTGGSPLHF.

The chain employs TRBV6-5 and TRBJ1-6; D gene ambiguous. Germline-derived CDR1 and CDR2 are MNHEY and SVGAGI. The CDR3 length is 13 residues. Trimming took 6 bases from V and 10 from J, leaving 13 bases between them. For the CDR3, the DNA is TGTGCCAGCAGGGCTTGGGAGACGTCACCCCTCCACTTT. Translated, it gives CASRAWETSPLHF.

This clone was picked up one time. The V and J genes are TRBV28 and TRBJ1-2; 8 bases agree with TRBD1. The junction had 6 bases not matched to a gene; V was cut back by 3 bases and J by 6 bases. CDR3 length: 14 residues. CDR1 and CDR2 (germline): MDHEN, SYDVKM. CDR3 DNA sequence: TGTGCCAGCAGTTTCGACAGGGGTTACGATGGCTACACCTTC. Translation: CASSFDRGYDGYTF.

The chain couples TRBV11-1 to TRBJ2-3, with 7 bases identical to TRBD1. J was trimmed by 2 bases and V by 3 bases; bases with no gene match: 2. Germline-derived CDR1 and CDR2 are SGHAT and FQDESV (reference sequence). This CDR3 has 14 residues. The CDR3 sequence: CASSFGTATDTQYF. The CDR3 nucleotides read TGTGCCAGCAGCTTTGGGACAGCCACAGATACGCAGTATTTT. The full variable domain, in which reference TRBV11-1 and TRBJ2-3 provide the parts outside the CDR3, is EAEVAQSPRYKITEKSQAVAFWCDPISGHATLYWYRQILGQGPELLVQFQDESVVDDSQLPKDRFSAERLKGVDSTLKIQPAELGDSAMYLCASSFGTATDTQYFGPGTRLTVL.

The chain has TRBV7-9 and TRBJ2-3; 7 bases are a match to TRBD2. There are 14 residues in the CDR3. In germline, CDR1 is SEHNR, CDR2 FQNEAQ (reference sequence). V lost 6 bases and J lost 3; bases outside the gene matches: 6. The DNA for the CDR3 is TGTGCCAGCAGAAGGACTAGTCCGACAGATACGCAGTATTTT. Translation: CASRRTSPTDTQYF.

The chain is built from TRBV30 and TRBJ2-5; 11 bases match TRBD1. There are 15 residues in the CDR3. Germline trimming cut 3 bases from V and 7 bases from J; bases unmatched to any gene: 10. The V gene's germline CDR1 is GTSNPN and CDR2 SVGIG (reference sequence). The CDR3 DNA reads TGTGCCTGGAGGAGGACAGGGGGCTCCATAGGGACCCAGTACTTC. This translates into CAWRRTGGSIGTQYF.

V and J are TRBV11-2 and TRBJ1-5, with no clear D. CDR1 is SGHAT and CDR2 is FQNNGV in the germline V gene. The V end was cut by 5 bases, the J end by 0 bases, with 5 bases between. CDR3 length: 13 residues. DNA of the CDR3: TGTGCCAGCAGCCGGAGTAGCAATCAGCCCCAGCATTTT. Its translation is CASSRSSNQPQHF. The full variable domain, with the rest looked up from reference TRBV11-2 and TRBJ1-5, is EAGVAQSPRYKIIEKRQSVAFWCNPISGHATLYWYQQILGQGPKLLIQFQNNGVVDDSQLPKDRFSAERLKGVDSTLKIQPAKLEDSAVYLCASSRSSNQPQHFGDGTRLSIL.

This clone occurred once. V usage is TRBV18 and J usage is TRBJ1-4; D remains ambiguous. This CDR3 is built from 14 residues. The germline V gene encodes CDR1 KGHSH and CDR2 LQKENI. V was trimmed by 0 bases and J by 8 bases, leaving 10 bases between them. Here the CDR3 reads CASSPPDAGEKLFF. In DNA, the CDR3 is TGTGCCAGCTCACCACCGGACGCGGGGGAAAAACTGTTTTTT.

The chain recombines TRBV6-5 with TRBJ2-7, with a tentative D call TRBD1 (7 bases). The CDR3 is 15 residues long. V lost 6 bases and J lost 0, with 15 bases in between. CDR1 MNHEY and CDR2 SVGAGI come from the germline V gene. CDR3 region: CASRRDREASYEQYF. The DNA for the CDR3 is TGTGCCAGCAGACGCGACAGGGAGGCCTCCTACGAGCAGTACTTC.

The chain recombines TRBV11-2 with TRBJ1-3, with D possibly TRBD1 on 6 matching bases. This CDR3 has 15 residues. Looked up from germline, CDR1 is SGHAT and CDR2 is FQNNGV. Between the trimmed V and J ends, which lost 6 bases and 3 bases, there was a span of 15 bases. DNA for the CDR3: TGTGCCAGCAGTCGACAGGCTTGGGGTGGAAACACCATATATTTT. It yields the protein CASSRQAWGGNTIYF.

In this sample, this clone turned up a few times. CDR3 sequence reads: CASSSFGGTEAFF. The DNA of the CDR3 is TGTGCCAGCAGCTCTTTCGGGGGTACTGAAGCTTTCTTT. The chain couples TRBV7-6 to TRBJ1-1, with D tentatively TRBD1 (5 bases). V lost 4 bases and J 5 bases, leaving 11 bases between the germline ends. Germline loops: CDR1 SGHVS, CDR2 FNYEAQ. The CDR3 length is 13 residues.

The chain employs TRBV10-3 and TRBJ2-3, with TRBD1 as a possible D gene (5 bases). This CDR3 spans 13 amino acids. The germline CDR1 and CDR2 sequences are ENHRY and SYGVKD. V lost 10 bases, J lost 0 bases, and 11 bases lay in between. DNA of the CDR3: TGTGCCACCAGGGCAGGGAGCACAGATACGCAGTATTTT. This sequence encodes CATRAGSTDTQYF.

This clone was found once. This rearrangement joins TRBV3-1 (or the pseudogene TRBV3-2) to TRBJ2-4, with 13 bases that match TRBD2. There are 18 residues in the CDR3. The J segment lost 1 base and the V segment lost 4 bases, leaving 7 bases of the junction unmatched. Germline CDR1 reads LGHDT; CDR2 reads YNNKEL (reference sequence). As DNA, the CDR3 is TGTGCCAGCAGCCCTTGGACTAGCGGGAGTGGGGCCAAAAACATTCAGTACTTC. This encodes CASSPWTSGSGAKNIQYF.

The DNA of the CDR3 is TGTGCCAGCTCAGTAAGTACAGGGGGCTTCGGTAGCAATCAGCCCCAGCATTTT. Translation: CASSVSTGGFGSNQPQHF. This rearrangement joins TRBV18 to TRBJ1-5; 9 bases agree with TRBD1. There are 18 residues in the CDR3. Germline V gene sequence: CDR1 KGHSH, CDR2 LQKENI. V shed 5 bases and J 0 bases; nucleotides not matched to a gene: 11.

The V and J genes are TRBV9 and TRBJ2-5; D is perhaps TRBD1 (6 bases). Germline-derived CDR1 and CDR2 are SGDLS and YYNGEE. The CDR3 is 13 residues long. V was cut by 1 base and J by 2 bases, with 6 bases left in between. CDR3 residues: CASSVTGQETQYF. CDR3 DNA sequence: TGTGCCAGCAGCGTAACAGGGCAAGAGACCCAGTACTTC.